The source of this TCR beta chain is a study of cytomegalovirus exposure and HLA in healthy donors. The V gene lost 11 bases and the J gene lost 4 bases, with 15 bases spanning the gap. Per the germline V gene, CDR1 is SEHNR and CDR2 is FQNEAQ (reference sequence). The CDR3 sequence is 13 residues long. Researchers ran the PCR with 60 Vbeta and 13 Jbeta primers. Assay used: immunoSEQ multiplex PCR; TCRdb lists only in-frame clones, some missing. In all, the sample yields 110,000 to 150,000 clones. The sequence was collected from a male donor in good health and CMV-seronegative. The sequencing input was PBMCs. The chain joins TRBV7-9 to TRBJ2-1; a possible D gene is TRBD1 (6 bases). The CDR3: CAVESGVYNEQFF. The CDR3 region has the DNA TGTGCCGTTGAATCAGGGGTATACAATGAGCAGTTCTTC.